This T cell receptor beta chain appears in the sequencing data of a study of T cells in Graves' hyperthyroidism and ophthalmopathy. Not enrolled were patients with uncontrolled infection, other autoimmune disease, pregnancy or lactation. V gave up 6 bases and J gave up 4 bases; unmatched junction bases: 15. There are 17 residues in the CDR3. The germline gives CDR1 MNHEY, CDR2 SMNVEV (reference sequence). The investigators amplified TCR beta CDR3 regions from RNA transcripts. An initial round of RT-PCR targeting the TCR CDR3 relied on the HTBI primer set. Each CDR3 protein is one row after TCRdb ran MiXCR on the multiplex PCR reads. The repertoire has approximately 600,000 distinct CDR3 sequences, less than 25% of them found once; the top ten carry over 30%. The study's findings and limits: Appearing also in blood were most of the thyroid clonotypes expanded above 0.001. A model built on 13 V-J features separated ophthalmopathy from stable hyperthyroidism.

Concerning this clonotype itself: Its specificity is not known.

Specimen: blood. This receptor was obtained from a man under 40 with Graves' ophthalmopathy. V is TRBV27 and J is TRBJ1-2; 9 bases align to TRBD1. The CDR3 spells CASRAAGTGKGGYGYTF. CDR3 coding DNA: TGTGCCAGCAGGGCCGCCGGGACAGGGAAGGGGGGCTATGGCTACACCTTC.